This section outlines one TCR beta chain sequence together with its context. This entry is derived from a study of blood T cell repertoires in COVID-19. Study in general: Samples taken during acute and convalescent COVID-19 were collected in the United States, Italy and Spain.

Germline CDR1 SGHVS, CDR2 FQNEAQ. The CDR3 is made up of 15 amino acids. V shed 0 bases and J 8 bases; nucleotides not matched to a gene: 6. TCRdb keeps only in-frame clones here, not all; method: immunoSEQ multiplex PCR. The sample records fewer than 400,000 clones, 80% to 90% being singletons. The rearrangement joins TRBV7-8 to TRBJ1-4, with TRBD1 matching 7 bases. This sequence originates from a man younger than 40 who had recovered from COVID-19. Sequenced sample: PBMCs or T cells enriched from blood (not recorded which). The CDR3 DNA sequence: TGTGCCAGCAGCTTAGCTCGACAGGGTGGCGAAAAACTGTTTTTT. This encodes CASSLARQGGEKLFF.